Each of the 20 T cell receptor beta chains below was sequenced from the same sample in a study of read filtering for tumor transcriptome and immune sequencing. This library used around 0.4 ug RNA and molecular barcoded adaptors spanning alpha/delta and beta/gamma chains. TCRdb re-analysed the reads in MiXCR, keeping a single row per CDR3 protein. The table has fewer than 150,000 distinct CDR3 sequences, 10% to 15% seen once. Sequencing was performed on a population of CD138-negative cells sorted from bone marrow. These receptors were taken from a donor older than 35 with multiple myeloma.

This clonotype was counted many times. The V call is TRBV7-2, the J call TRBJ2-1, with TRBD2 as a possible D gene (6 bases). The V gene lost 2 bases and the J gene lost 6 bases, with 11 bases spanning the gap. The CDR3 is 14 residues long. The V gene's germline CDR1 is SGHTA and CDR2 FQGNSA. DNA of the CDR3: TGTGCCAGCAGCTTAACACTAGCAGGCAATGAGCAGTTCTTC. Protein product: CASSLTLAGNEQFF.

This clonotype was seen at least ten times. The chain joins TRBV11-2 to TRBJ2-1; D may be TRBD2 (6 bases). This CDR3 is 15 amino acids long. Germline V gives CDR1 SGHAT, CDR2 FQNNGV. Trimming removed 6 bases at V and 2 bases at J, with 14 bases between. CDR3 DNA: TGTGCCAGCAGTTTGGAGGGCATAACCTACAATGAGCAGTTCTTC. Encoded protein: CASSLEGITYNEQFF.

This clonotype was seen many times. This chain joins TRBV25-1 and TRBJ2-1; 8 bases agree with TRBD2. V shed 1 base, J shed 5 bases, and the junction held 7 bases outside the gene matches. The germline CDR1 and CDR2 sequences are MGHDK and SYGVNS. The CDR3 sequence is 16 residues long. CDR3 loop: CASSEFITSGHNEQFF. For the CDR3, the DNA is TGTGCCAGCAGTGAATTTATAACTAGCGGACACAATGAGCAGTTCTTC.

There are many counts of this clonotype. The V call is TRBV20-1, the J call TRBJ1-4, with D tentatively TRBD1 (6 bases). This CDR3 comprises 14 residues. The V and J ends lost 6 bases and 5 bases respectively, with 16 bases between them. Germline CDR1 reads DFQATT; CDR2 reads SNEGSKA (reference sequence). DNA for the CDR3: TGCAGTGCGAGAAAGTTAGGGACAAATGAAAAACTGTTTTTT. It is translated as CSARKLGTNEKLFF.

About this clonotype itself: This may be a read error, as it is one base from a much larger clone. The chain combines TRBV5-6 with TRBJ2-6; TRBD1 is a possible D gene (6 bases). Trimming left V 0 bases short and J 1 base short, with 14 bases between. The germline gives CDR1 SGHDT, CDR2 YYEEEE. This CDR3 is 18 amino acids long. The chain's CDR3 is CASSLVGRGRSGANVLTF. CDR3 coding DNA: TGTGCCAGCAGCTTGGTGGGCAGGGGTCGGTCTGGGGCCAACGTCCTGACTTTC. The whole variable domain, filled in from reference TRBV5-6 and TRBJ2-6, reads DAGVTQSPTHLIKTRGQQVTLRCSPKSGHDTVSWYQQALGQGPQFIFQYYEEEERQRGNFPDRFSGHQFPNYSSELNVNALLLGDSALYLCASSLVGRGRSGANVLTFGAGSRLTVL.

Many counts were recorded for this clonotype. The V call is TRBV10-3, the J call TRBJ2-5, with 7 bases identical to TRBD2. The CDR3 sequence is 15 residues long. From germline, CDR1 is ENHRY and CDR2 SYGVKD. The J segment lost 2 bases and the V segment lost 10 bases, leaving 13 bases of the junction unmatched. CDR3 DNA: TGTGCCACCCTCCCCGGGGCTAGCGGACAAGAGACCCAGTACTTC. This gives the protein CATLPGASGQETQYF.

Ten or more counts support this clonotype. V is TRBV16 and J is TRBJ2-3, with 8 nucleotides matching TRBD2. The CDR3 covers 15 residues. CDR1 is KGHSY and CDR2 is FQNENV in the germline V gene. V lost 3 bases to trimming and J lost 8 bases; unmatched junction nucleotides: 10. CDR3 loop: CASSQSTSVGGTQYF. The DNA for the CDR3 is TGTGCCAGCAGCCAGTCGACTAGCGTCGGCGGTACGCAGTATTTT.

There are a few counts of this clonotype. The rearrangement links TRBV18 to TRBJ2-1; D possibly matches TRBD1 or TRBD2 (5 bases each). The germline V gene encodes CDR1 KGHSH and CDR2 LQKENI. The CDR3 extends over 15 amino acids. The V end was cut by 8 bases, the J end by 6 bases, with 20 bases between. This chain's CDR3 is CASARSRDLGNEQFF. In DNA, the CDR3 is TGTGCCAGCGCCCGCTCCCGGGACCTTGGCAATGAGCAGTTCTTC.

In its sample, this clonotype was seen a few times. Just one base apart from a much larger clone, this may be a read error. The chain links TRBV28 to TRBJ2-5; D ambiguous. There are 14 residues in the CDR3. Germline V gives CDR1 MDHEN, CDR2 SYDVKM. Between the trimmed V and J ends, which lost 5 bases and 5 bases, there was a span of 15 bases. The CDR3 DNA reads TGTGCCAGCAGTAAGGGTACACGGAATGAGACCCAGTACTTC. Encoded protein: CASSKGTRNETQYF.

There are many counts of this clonotype. J is TRBJ1-1 and V is TRBV3-1; the D is unclear. CDR3 size: 17 residues. The V gene lost 4 bases and the J gene lost 0 bases, with 18 bases spanning the gap. Germline V gene sequence: CDR1 LGHDT, CDR2 YNNKEL (reference sequence). CDR3 nucleotides: TGTGCCAGCAGCCGCCTTACGGGGTATTCGATGAACACTGAAGCTTTCTTT. Translated, it gives CASSRLTGYSMNTEAFF.

The table lists this clonotype with many counts. The rearrangement joins TRBV4-2 to TRBJ2-5; 7 bases align to TRBD1. V was clipped by 4 bases and J by 1 base; unmatched bases: 3. Germline lookup yields CDR1 LGHNA and CDR2 YNFKEQ. This CDR3 contains 14 residues. CDR3 residues: CASSLGQAQETQYF. In DNA, the CDR3 is TGTGCCAGCAGCCTCGGACAGGCCCAAGAGACCCAGTACTTC.

This clonotype was detected ten times or more. The V gene is TRBV6-1, the J gene TRBJ2-3, with 7 nucleotides matching TRBD2. Germline V gene data show CDR1 as MNHNS and CDR2 as SASEGT. The CDR3 is 17 residues long. The V and J ends lost 1 base and 4 bases, in that order; junction bases with no gene match: 11. CDR3 in amino acids: CASSEGLAVNSPDTQYF. CDR3 nucleotides: TGTGCCAGCAGTGAAGGTCTAGCGGTAAACTCGCCAGATACGCAGTATTTT.

This clonotype was observed many times. This chain connects TRBV5-1 to TRBJ1-1; D ambiguous. The V end was cut by 0 bases, the J end by 1 base, with 10 bases between. CDR1 SGHRS and CDR2 YFSETQ come from the germline V gene. This CDR3 has 15 residues. The DNA for the CDR3 is TGCGCCAGCAGCTTGGGCCCGGGAGGGAACACTGAAGCTTTCTTT. Translated, it gives CASSLGPGGNTEAFF.

This clonotype was detected many times. The V gene is TRBV12-3 or TRBV12-4, the J gene TRBJ2-1, with a possible D match to TRBD1 (6 bases). The CDR3 loop spans 14 amino acids. Between the trimmed V and J ends, which lost 5 bases and 4 bases, there was a span of 12 bases. The CDR3 region is CASSPEGQYNEQFF. DNA for the CDR3: TGTGCCAGCAGTCCCGAGGGACAATACAATGAGCAGTTCTTC.

On this clonotype itself: A much larger clone lies one base from this, so it may be a read error. This chain joins TRBV28 and TRBJ2-5; possibly TRBD2 for D (5 bases). This CDR3 has 16 residues. The germline CDR1 and CDR2 sequences are MDHEN and SYDVKM. The DNA for the CDR3 is TGTGCCAGCAGCCGGAGTCGGGAACTAGTGGTGGAGACCCAGCACTTC. Translated: CASSRSRELVVETQHF.

The table lists this clonotype with many counts. The V gene is TRBV29-1, the J gene TRBJ2-6; 9 positions agree with TRBD2. The CDR3 has 17 amino acids. V trimming: 6 bases; J trimming: 0 bases; junction bases outside the gene matches: 9. From germline, CDR1 is SQVTM and CDR2 ANQGSEA. CDR3 nucleotide sequence: TGCAGCGTCGCCTTTAGCGGGGGACACTCTGGGGCCAACGTCCTGACTTTC. It is translated as CSVAFSGGHSGANVLTF.

This clonotype occurred many times. This chain joins TRBV29-1 and TRBJ2-5; D may be TRBD2 (5 bases). The CDR3 covers 12 residues. The V gene lost 7 bases and the J gene lost 2 bases, with 11 bases spanning the gap. Germline CDR1 SQVTM, CDR2 ANQGSEA. The CDR3 sequence: CSDRTGQETQYF. The CDR3 DNA reads as TGCAGCGACCGGACGGGACAAGAGACCCAGTACTTC. Full variable domain (missing parts from reference TRBV29-1 and TRBJ2-5): SAVISQKPSRDICQRGTSLTIQCQVDSQVTMMFWYRQQPGQSLTLIATANQGSEATYESGFVIDKFPISRPNLTFSTLTVSNMSPEDSSIYLCSDRTGQETQYFGPGTRLLVL.

This clonotype appeared many times. The chain carries TRBV30 and TRBJ2-1; possibly TRBD2 for D (7 bases). CDR1 is GTSNPN, CDR2 SVGIG, per germline (reference sequence). V was clipped by 4 bases and J by 4 bases, with 20 bases between them. The CDR3 loop spans 16 amino acids. CDR3 bases: TGTGCCTGGAAATTCATAGGGGGAGGGGATTACAATGAGCAGTTCTTC. Amino acids: CAWKFIGGGDYNEQFF. Full variable domain (outside the CDR3, taken from reference TRBV30 and TRBJ2-1): SQTIHQWPATLVQPVGSPLSLECTVEGTSNPNLYWYRQAAGRGLQLLFYSVGIGQISSEVPQNLSASRPQDRQFILSSKKLLLSDSGFYLCAWKFIGGGDYNEQFFGPGTRLTVL.

This clonotype was found many times. The rearrangement uses TRBV6-5 and TRBJ1-1; D is undetermined. The V end was cut by 3 bases, the J end by 4 bases, with 15 bases between. CDR3 length: 15 residues. CDR1 and CDR2 from the germline V gene are MNHEY and SVGAGI. This CDR3 is CASSYFATRGTEAFF. CDR3 DNA: TGTGCCAGCAGTTATTTCGCCACCCGGGGCACTGAAGCTTTCTTT.

This clonotype was found many times. The rearrangement joins TRBV30 to TRBJ2-5; 11 nucleotides match TRBD2. J gave up 4 bases and V 2 bases, and 9 bases lay outside the gene matches. The CDR3 loop spans 16 amino acids. Germline V lookup: CDR1 GTSNPN, CDR2 SVGIG (reference sequence). The chain's CDR3 is CAWSPPGLAGGETQYF. The CDR3 region has the DNA TGTGCCTGGAGTCCACCGGGGCTAGCGGGAGGAGAGACCCAGTACTTC. Looking up the rest from reference TRBV30 and TRBJ2-5 gives the full variable domain: SQTIHQWPATLVQPVGSPLSLECTVEGTSNPNLYWYRQAAGRGLQLLFYSVGIGQISSEVPQNLSASRPQDRQFILSSKKLLLSDSGFYLCAWSPPGLAGGETQYFGPGTRLLVL.